This T cell receptor beta chain was profiled in a study of monozygotic twins with inflammatory bowel disease. Each of TCRalpha and TCRbeta cDNA went through two nested PCRs, lasting about 15 and 9 cycles. Reanalyzing the 5' RACE reads, TCRdb keeps one entry per CDR3 protein, without DNA. The sample includes 190,000 or so distinct CDR3 sequences. CDR3 length equals 14 residues. The germline V gene has CDR1 SGHRS and CDR2 YFSETQ. Collection yielded roughly 2.3 ml of blood per donor. This TCR came from a human donor with ulcerative colitis or Crohn's disease, or a healthy co-twin of an affected twin (not recorded which). The sequenced material came from blood. V is TRBV5-1 and J is TRBJ1-2; lacking DNA, the TRBD1 call made by TCRdb goes unchecked. The CDR3 protein is CASSLSDRGDGYTF.